This T cell receptor (beta chain) emerged from a study of Graves' ophthalmopathy and Graves' hyperthyroidism. Study in general: Peripheral blood samples were taken at initial diagnosis, before any treatment.

The TCR beta CDR3 regions underwent amplification from RNA transcripts. The first-round RT-PCR employed HTBI primers together with the Qiagen OneStep RT-PCR kit. A multiplex PCR was then performed as the second round. TCRdb itself ran the multiplex PCR reads through MiXCR, one entry per CDR3 protein. Of about 40,000 distinct CDR3 sequences listed, around 52% are singletons. In its sample, this clonotype was seen many times. Disease in donors with ophthalmopathy had moderate-to-severe activity, CAS ≥3, NOSPECS ≥4 and under 3 months' duration. The PBMCs were taken from more than 8 ml of fresh peripheral blood. The CDR3 contains 14 residues. V gave up 2 bases and J gave up 5 bases; unmatched junction bases: 3. Per germline, CDR1 SGHRS and CDR2 YFSETQ.

Sequencing used peripheral blood. This chain joins TRBV5-1 and TRBJ2-3, with 9 bases lining up with TRBD1. This sequence originates from an adult man with Graves' ophthalmopathy. The CDR3 DNA is TGCGCCAGCAGCTTACAGGGGGCGCAAGATACGCAGTATTTT. It codes for CASSLQGAQDTQYF.